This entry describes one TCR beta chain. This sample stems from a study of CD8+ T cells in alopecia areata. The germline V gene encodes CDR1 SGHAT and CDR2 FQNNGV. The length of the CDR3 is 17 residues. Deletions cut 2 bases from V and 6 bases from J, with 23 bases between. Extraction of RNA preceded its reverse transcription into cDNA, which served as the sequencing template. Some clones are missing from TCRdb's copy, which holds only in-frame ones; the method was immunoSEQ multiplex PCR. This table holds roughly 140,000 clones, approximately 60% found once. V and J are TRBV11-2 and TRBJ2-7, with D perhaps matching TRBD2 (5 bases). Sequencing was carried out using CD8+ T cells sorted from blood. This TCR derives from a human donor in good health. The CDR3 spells CASSLYGQASAEGEQYF. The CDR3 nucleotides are TGTGCCAGCAGCTTATACGGCCAGGCAAGCGCTGAGGGCGAGCAGTACTTC.